Below are 25 T cell receptor beta chains sequenced from a single sample in a study of blood T cell repertoires in COVID-19. Measured with immunoSEQ multiplex PCR; TCRdb has only the in-frame clones, and not every one. This table has about 81,000 clones, almost 90% appearing once. The sequenced sample was peripheral blood. Every receptor here comes from a woman aged 80 or over with acute or convalescent COVID-19.

The rearrangement joins TRBV10-3 to TRBJ2-1, with 10 bases fitting TRBD2. The CDR3 is 20 residues long. After removal of 6 bases from V and 4 bases from J, the junction contained 21 bases not matched to a gene. Germline loops: CDR1 ENHRY, CDR2 SYGVKD. In DNA form, the CDR3 reads TGTGCCATCAGGGGGCCGAGGAGCGGGAGGGCCGAGGGGTTGTACAATGAGCAGTTCTTC. Amino acid sequence: CAIRGPRSGRAEGLYNEQFF.

This clone has only one observation. This rearrangement joins TRBV5-4 to TRBJ2-7; 8 bases are shared with TRBD2. The V gene's germline CDR1 is SGHNT and CDR2 YYREEE (reference sequence). CDR3 size: 14 residues. After removal of 0 bases from V and 6 bases from J, the junction contained 5 bases not matched to a gene. The CDR3 loop reads CASSLAGGVIEQYF. DNA of the CDR3: TGTGCCAGCAGCTTGGCGGGAGGGGTAATCGAGCAGTACTTC.

The chain combines TRBV19 with TRBJ1-3; D might be TRBD1 (5 bases). The CDR3 runs 16 residues. CDR1 and CDR2 (germline): LNHDA, SQIVND (reference sequence). Trimming took 6 bases from V and 0 from J, leaving 15 bases between them. The chain's CDR3 is CASSEWGPSSGNTIYF. CDR3 coding DNA: TGTGCCAGTAGCGAGTGGGGCCCGAGCTCTGGAAACACCATATATTTT.

This chain joins TRBV2 and TRBJ2-2; 9 bases match TRBD2. The CDR3 consists of 16 residues. The germline V gene encodes CDR1 SNHLY and CDR2 FYNNEI. With 8 bases clipped from V and 3 bases from J, the junction kept 10 bases outside the gene matches. CDR3 region: CASAPAGGGDTGELFF. In DNA form, the CDR3 reads TGTGCCAGCGCTCCAGCGGGAGGAGGCGACACCGGGGAGCTGTTTTTT.

The chain carries TRBV5-6 and TRBJ1-1, with a tentative D call TRBD1 (6 bases). Germline lookup yields CDR1 SGHDT and CDR2 YYEEEE. The V end lost 1 base, the J end lost 1 base, and 14 bases lay between the germline ends. The CDR3 loop spans 16 amino acids. The CDR3, as DNA: TGTGCCAGCAGCTTGCGGGGGGCTCGGACGAACACTGAAGCTTTCTTT. This encodes CASSLRGARTNTEAFF. Using reference TRBV5-6 and TRBJ1-1 for the parts outside the CDR3, the full variable domain is DAGVTQSPTHLIKTRGQQVTLRCSPKSGHDTVSWYQQALGQGPQFIFQYYEEEERQRGNFPDRFSGHQFPNYSSELNVNALLLGDSALYLCASSLRGARTNTEAFFGQGTRLTVV.

The CDR3 bases are TGTGCCAGTAGTATGCGACAGGATAATTCACCCCTCCACTTT. Its protein product is CASSMRQDNSPLHF. This rearrangement joins TRBV19 to TRBJ1-6; weak D call: TRBD1 (6 bases). Trimming removed 3 bases from V and 5 bases from J, with 8 bases in between. Per the germline V gene, CDR1 is LNHDA and CDR2 is SQIVND (reference sequence). The CDR3 contains 14 residues.

The chain combines TRBV7-8 with TRBJ1-6, with no clear D. V dropped 1 base and J dropped 7 bases, with 14 bases sitting between them. Germline CDR1 and CDR2: SGHVS and FQNEAQ. The CDR3 has 16 amino acids. CDR3 residues: CASSLVEAIKNSPLHF. The CDR3 DNA reads as TGTGCCAGCAGCTTAGTCGAGGCGATCAAAAATTCACCCCTCCACTTT.

The chain recombines TRBV7-9 with TRBJ2-7; D is undetermined. V shed 5 bases and J shed 4 bases, with 9 bases lying between them. Germline CDR1 and CDR2: SEHNR and FQNEAQ (reference sequence). CDR3 length: 12 residues. CDR3 region: CASSPEMYEQYF. CDR3 DNA sequence: TGTGCCAGCAGCCCCGAGATGTACGAGCAGTACTTC.

This clone occurred a few times. The V and J genes are TRBV4-1 and TRBJ2-5; TRBD2 aligns across 16 bases. Germline V gene lookup returns CDR1 MGHRA and CDR2 YSYEKL. J was trimmed by 5 bases and V by 6 bases; bases with no gene match: 6. The CDR3 length is 16 residues. CDR3 loop: CASRQGTSGRAETQYF. As DNA, the CDR3 is TGCGCCAGCAGACAGGGGACTAGCGGGAGGGCGGAGACCCAGTACTTC.

This chain links TRBV11-3 with TRBJ2-4; 7 nucleotides agree with TRBD2. With V trimmed by 4 bases and J by 10 bases, 7 bases remained unmatched. The CDR3 is made up of 13 amino acids. CDR1 and CDR2 from the germline V gene are SGHNT and YENEEA. Here the CDR3 DNA reads TGTGCCAGCAGCTCCACTTCCGGGGGGATTCAGTACTTC. Its translation is CASSSTSGGIQYF.

The V and J genes are TRBV6-2 or TRBV6-3 and TRBJ1-1; the match to TRBD1 covers 9 bases. CDR3 length: 14 amino acids. In germline, CDR1 is MNHEY, CDR2 SVGEGT. The junction had 5 bases not matched to a gene; V was cut back by 4 bases and J by 5 bases. This CDR3 is CASSSKTGGTEAFF. In nucleotides, the CDR3 is TGTGCCAGCAGTTCCAAGACAGGGGGGACTGAAGCTTTCTTT.

This rearrangement joins TRBV2 to TRBJ2-2; 8 bases are shared with TRBD2. The CDR3 consists of 18 residues. CDR1 and CDR2 (germline): SNHLY, FYNNEI. Trimming took 4 bases from V and 2 from J; bases not matched to a gene: 12. CDR3 DNA sequence: TGTGCCAGCAGTGGAGCTTGGGACGGGAGGGCCAACACCGGGGAGCTGTTTTTT. Its translation: CASSGAWDGRANTGELFF. The full variable domain, completed using reference TRBV2 and TRBJ2-2, is EPEVTQTPSHQVTQMGQEVILRCVPISNHLYFYWYRQILGQKVEFLVSFYNNEISEKSEIFDDQFSVERPDGSNFTLKIRSTKLEDSAMYFCASSGAWDGRANTGELFFGEGSRLTVL.

This rearrangement joins TRBV7-2 to TRBJ1-2; 7 nucleotides match TRBD1. This CDR3 is built from 16 residues. The ends lost 1 base at V and 4 bases at J; junction bases unmatched: 9. Per germline, CDR1 SGHTA and CDR2 FQGNSA. As DNA, the CDR3 is TGTGCCAGCAGCTTAGAAAGGGGATGGACAGGCTATGGCTACACCTTC. It yields the protein CASSLERGWTGYGYTF.

V and J are TRBV5-6 and TRBJ1-1, with D possibly TRBD1 on 5 matching bases. V was cut by 1 base and J by 5 bases, with 21 bases left in between. The CDR3 loop spans 17 amino acids. Germline loops: CDR1 SGHDT, CDR2 YYEEEE. This chain's CDR3 is CASSLRFWDFRNTEAFF. The CDR3 DNA sequence: TGTGCCAGCAGCTTGAGGTTCTGGGACTTTCGCAATACTGAAGCTTTCTTT.

To note about this clone: A read error may produce the germline difference seen at one junction end. V and J are TRBV20-1 and TRBJ2-1; no clear D gene. Germline loops: CDR1 DFQATT, CDR2 SNEGSKA (reference sequence). The length of the CDR3 is 8 residues. The chain's CDR3 is CSALHGVF. CDR3 coding DNA: TGCAGTGCTCTTCACGGAGTCTTC.

The J gene is TRBJ2-7, the V gene TRBV2, with 10 positions matching TRBD2. The trim removed 3 bases at V and 1 base at J, leaving 18 bases unmatched. CDR1 and CDR2 from the germline V gene are SNHLY and FYNNEI. The CDR3 covers 20 residues. In DNA form, the CDR3 reads TGTGCCAGCAGTGACGGCAGGGGGCTCCTAGCGGGAGTAAGGTCCTACGAGCAGTACTTC. It specifies CASSDGRGLLAGVRSYEQYF.

The J gene is TRBJ2-1, the V gene TRBV7-3; TRBD2 matches 12 bases. The CDR3 covers 19 residues. Germline loops: CDR1 SGHTA, CDR2 FQGTGA. The J segment lost 6 bases and the V segment lost 2 bases, leaving 14 bases of the junction unmatched. CDR3 sequence (DNA): TGTGCCAGCAGCTTAGGATGGGCTAGCGGGAGGGCCGGGGGCAATGAGCAGTTCTTC. It encodes CASSLGWASGRAGGNEQFF. Filled out from reference TRBV7-3 and TRBJ2-1, the complete variable domain reads GAGVSQTPSNKVTEKGKYVELRCDPISGHTALYWYRQSLGQGPEFLIYFQGTGAADDSGLPNDRFFAVRPEGSVSTLKIQRTERGDSAVYLCASSLGWASGRAGGNEQFFGPGTRLTVL.

The V gene is TRBV30, the J gene TRBJ2-1; no firm D call. Trimming left V 1 base short and J 12 bases short, with 19 bases between. Per the germline V gene, CDR1 is GTSNPN and CDR2 is SVGIG (reference sequence). The CDR3 is 14 amino acids. The CDR3 here is CAWSAPSLPYRQFF. In DNA form, the CDR3 reads TGTGCCTGGAGTGCCCCGTCCCTCCCCTACCGGCAGTTCTTC.

The rearrangement joins TRBV11-2 to TRBJ1-4; D is perhaps TRBD1 (5 bases). The germline V gene encodes CDR1 SGHAT and CDR2 FQNNGV. The CDR3 consists of 13 residues. Trimming stripped 1 base from V and 12 bases from J, with 12 bases between. The CDR3 DNA is TGTGCCAGCAGCTTAGGACAGCCTGGGGAACTGTTTTTT. Its translation is CASSLGQPGELFF.

This clone was seen just once. This chain links TRBV9 with TRBJ2-7, with TRBD2 matching 12 bases. The junction had 13 bases not matched to a gene; V was cut back by 1 base and J by 5 bases. The length of the CDR3 is 18 residues. Germline CDR1 SGDLS, CDR2 YYNGEE. CDR3 sequence (DNA): TGTGCCAGCAGCGTAAGAGGAGGTACTAGCGGGAGGTTTGACGAGCAGTACTTC. Translating it yields CASSVRGGTSGRFDEQYF.

The gene calls are TRBV30 and TRBJ1-2; maybe TRBD1 (6 bases). The ends were cut back, 3 bases at V and 8 bases at J, with 16 bases in the middle. The CDR3 has 13 amino acids. The germline CDR1 and CDR2 sequences are GTSNPN and SVGIG (reference sequence). CDR3 in DNA: TGTGCCTGGAGCTTACAGGGATTCGGCGGCTACACCTTC. Translating it yields CAWSLQGFGGYTF.

CDR3 DNA: TGTGCCAGCAGCTCCCCTAGCGGGGGGTCCACCGGGGAGCTGTTTTTT. Amino acids: CASSSPSGGSTGELFF. This chain uses TRBV27 with TRBJ2-2; 11 positions agree with TRBD2. This CDR3 contains 16 residues. The V segment lost 6 bases and the J segment 4 bases; nucleotides outside the gene matches: 7. The germline gives CDR1 MNHEY, CDR2 SMNVEV (reference sequence).

The CDR3 DNA reads as TGTGCCAGCACCCGGTCCGGGAATTTGGGGGGAGAGACCCAGTACTTC. This sequence encodes CASTRSGNLGGETQYF. The V gene is TRBV7-2, the J gene TRBJ2-5; perhaps TRBD2 as D (6 bases). Germline CDR1 reads SGHTA; CDR2 reads FQGNSA. The CDR3 runs 16 residues. The germline V and J ends were trimmed by 7 bases and 4 bases, with 22 bases remaining between them.

The rearrangement joins TRBV6-5 to TRBJ1-1; no reliable D call. V lost 4 bases and J lost 1, with 7 bases in between. Germline CDR1 is MNHEY and CDR2 is SVGAGI. The CDR3 runs 13 residues. DNA of the CDR3: TGTGCCAGCAGTTGGCAGAAGAACACTGAAGCTTTCTTT. Encoded protein: CASSWQKNTEAFF.

The rearrangement joins TRBV3-1 (or the pseudogene TRBV3-2) to TRBJ1-2, with TRBD1 as a possible D gene (5 bases). Germline V lookup: CDR1 LGHDT, CDR2 YNNKEL (reference sequence). This CDR3 region has 14 residues. V lost 0 bases, J lost 8 bases, and 13 bases lay in between. CDR3 in DNA: TGTGCCAGCAGCCAAGATTCAGGGTTAAGCGGCTACACCTTC. Protein product: CASSQDSGLSGYTF.